The rows below give T cell receptor beta chains drawn from one sample of a study of shared clonotypes between healthy human individuals. Produced via immunoSEQ multiplex PCR; TCRdb's table is partial and in-frame only. The repertoire has approximately 1,000,000 clones, approximately 80% of them found once; the top ten carry approximately 0.5%. The sample taken for sequencing was memory CD4+ T cells from PBMCs. The receptors here all came from a man between 18 and 35 years old in good health. Some clones in this sample may be carry-over from other donors' samples. Both conserved end residues are part of each CDR3. Each record gives: V gene, D gene, J gene, CDR3 protein. D genes are given only for firm matches.

v_call: TRBV20-1
d_call: NA
j_call: TRBJ1-2
cdr3_aa: CSARTYGYTF

v_call: TRBV2
d_call: NA
j_call: TRBJ1-1
cdr3_aa: CASRNTPNTEAFF

v_call: TRBV19
d_call: TRBD2
j_call: TRBJ2-7
cdr3_aa: CARTSLAGGFPPYEQYF

v_call: TRBV7-2
d_call: TRBD1
j_call: TRBJ1-5
cdr3_aa: CASSRPGQGGQPQHF

v_call: TRBV30
d_call: NA
j_call: TRBJ2-5
cdr3_aa: CAWSKVPGETQYF

v_call: TRBV14
d_call: NA
j_call: TRBJ1-1
cdr3_aa: CASSQQFSGTEAFF

v_call: TRBV28
d_call: NA
j_call: TRBJ2-5
cdr3_aa: CASSSRGETQYF

v_call: TRBV2
d_call: NA
j_call: TRBJ1-5
cdr3_aa: CASSETGGLQPQHF

v_call: TRBV27
d_call: TRBD1
j_call: TRBJ1-1
cdr3_aa: CASSPPRQGKAFF

v_call: TRBV15
d_call: NA
j_call: TRBJ2-4
cdr3_aa: CATSSQDRIIAKNIQYF

v_call: TRBV4-1
d_call: TRBD2
j_call: TRBJ2-1
cdr3_aa: CASSQTGTSGNNEQFF

v_call: TRBV14
d_call: TRBD1
j_call: TRBJ2-5
cdr3_aa: CASSHREVRGRGETQYF

v_call: TRBV11-3
d_call: TRBD2
j_call: TRBJ2-3
cdr3_aa: CASSTSGSGKDTQYF

v_call: TRBV5-1
d_call: NA
j_call: TRBJ2-7
cdr3_aa: CASSLAGEAYEQYF

v_call: TRBV5-1
d_call: NA
j_call: TRBJ1-1
cdr3_aa: CASSSFDSLGLTEAFF

v_call: TRBV7-2
d_call: NA
j_call: TRBJ1-5
cdr3_aa: CASSLIWGSNQPQHF

v_call: TRBV28
d_call: NA
j_call: TRBJ1-3
cdr3_aa: CASSFPFSGNTIYF

v_call: TRBV18
d_call: NA
j_call: TRBJ1-4
cdr3_aa: CASSPRDARREKLFF

v_call: TRBV5-8
d_call: NA
j_call: TRBJ2-5
cdr3_aa: CASSPLTQETQYF

v_call: TRBV19
d_call: NA
j_call: TRBJ1-5
cdr3_aa: CASCRDNNQPQHF

v_call: TRBV28
d_call: NA
j_call: TRBJ2-2
cdr3_aa: CASSTYTNTGELFF

v_call: TRBV14
d_call: NA
j_call: TRBJ1-2
cdr3_aa: CASSQDGYRVLSGYTF